The rows below give T cell receptor beta chains drawn from one sample of a study of CD8+CD57+ T cells in acquired aplastic anemia. In TCRdb, the reads were re-called with MiXCR into one record per CDR3 protein. The sample has about 140,000 distinct CDR3 sequences; around two fifths are singletons. The sample was sorted CD4+, CD8+, or CD8+CD57+ T cells (not recorded which) from PBMCs. These receptors were taken from a human donor in good health, serving as a control. The CDR3 runs from the conserved cysteine through the conserved F or W. D genes are given only for firm matches. Some rows mark clone size as missing; the rest say once, few, many or name a class of expanded clone.

CDR3 length,V gene,J gene,clone size,D gene,CDR3 protein,CDR3 DNA
16,TRBV5-1,TRBJ1-3,.,.,CASSLGPGADGNTIYF,TGCGCCAGCAGCTTGGGACCGGGGGCCGATGGAAACACCATATATTTT
13,TRBV10-3,TRBJ2-7,.,TRBD2,CAIRLGGTDEQYF,TGTGCCATCAGATTGGGAGGGACCGACGAGCAGTACTTC
14,TRBV5-5,TRBJ1-6,many,.,CASSFQGQNSPLHF,TGTGCCAGCAGCTTTCAGGGGCAGAATTCACCCCTCCACTTT
16,TRBV24-1,TRBJ1-2,many,.,CATSDSIGRGNYGYTF,TGTGCCACCAGTGATTCTATTGGACGGGGAAACTATGGCTACACCTTC
14,TRBV9,TRBJ1-1,many,.,CASSLGPLNTEAFF,TGTGCCAGCAGCCTAGGACCTTTGAACACTGAAGCTTTCTTT
15,TRBV10-1,TRBJ2-1,once,TRBD2,CASSTGTSGRNEQFF,TGCGCCAGCAGCACCGGGACTAGCGGGAGGAATGAGCAGTTCTTC
12,TRBV10-3,TRBJ1-2,.,.,CAISDTDYGYTF,TGTGCCATCAGTGATACAGACTATGGCTACACCTTC
10,TRBV20-1,TRBJ2-7,many,.,CSAEFNKQYF,TGCAGTGCTGAATTTAATAAGCAGTACTTC
14,TRBV7-6,TRBJ1-5,once,.,CASSLEADRQPQHF,TGTGCCAGCAGCTTAGAGGCAGACCGTCAGCCCCAGCATTTT
14,TRBV30,TRBJ1-1,few,.,CAWSVVGGNTEAFF,TGTGCCTGGAGTGTAGTCGGGGGGAACACTGAAGCTTTCTTT
16,TRBV30,TRBJ1-5,few,TRBD1,CAWSVGTGRLNQPQHF,TGTGCCTGGAGTGTTGGGACAGGACGCCTCAATCAGCCCCAGCATTTT
16,TRBV5-6,TRBJ2-7,.,.,CASSRYANRASYEQYF,TGTGCCAGCAGCCGATACGCTAACAGGGCTTCCTACGAGCAGTACTTC
15,TRBV19,TRBJ2-6,.,.,CAGTDRPSGANVLTF,TGTGCCGGTACCGACAGGCCCTCTGGGGCCAATGTCCTGACTTTC
15,TRBV7-6,TRBJ1-1,few,.,CASSLQTQGNTEAFF,TGTGCCAGCAGCTTACAAACCCAGGGGAACACTGAAGCTTTCTTT
16,TRBV20-1,TRBJ2-3,many,.,CSAFNLAGRSTDTQYF,TGCAGTGCGTTCAACCTGGCGGGGCGGAGCACAGATACGCAGTATTTT
15,TRBV19,TRBJ2-1,.,.,CASSSDKFSYNEQFF,TGTGCCAGTAGTTCGGACAAGTTCTCCTACAATGAGCAGTTCTTC
16,TRBV3-1,TRBJ2-7,.,.,CASSHFLLGPPYVQYF,TGTGCCAGCAGCCACTTTTTACTAGGCCCCCCCTACGTGCAGTACTTC
16,TRBV14,TRBJ2-5,.,TRBD2,CASSQVPAGGQETQYF,TGTGCCAGCAGCCAAGTTCCAGCGGGGGGACAAGAGACCCAGTACTTC